The 8 T cell receptor beta chains listed next were all sequenced from one sample in a study of blood T cell repertoires in COVID-19. Clones were read by immunoSEQ multiplex PCR, and TCRdb kept only the in-frame ones, dropping some. The sample includes fewer than 200,000 clones, 85% to 95% of them seen just once. The sample taken for sequencing was peripheral blood. These receptor sequences come from a woman in her forties or fifties with acute or convalescent COVID-19.

This chain links TRBV24-1 with TRBJ2-3; possibly TRBD2 for D (7 bases). Germline values: CDR1 KGHDR, CDR2 SFDVKD. V lost 3 bases, J lost 6 bases, and 15 bases lay in between. The CDR3 length is 15 residues. CDR3 sequence: CATSDPGGGADTQYF. CDR3 nucleotide sequence: TGTGCCACCAGTGATCCCGGTGGGGGGGCGGATACGCAGTATTTT.

The chain employs TRBV19 and TRBJ1-1, with TRBD1 matching 7 bases. The CDR3 covers 14 residues. V was clipped by 5 bases and J by 1 base; unmatched bases: 4. The V gene's germline CDR1 is LNHDA and CDR2 SQIVND (reference sequence). The DNA of the CDR3 is TGTGCCAGTAGTCCTCGACAGGGGAACACTGAAGCTTTCTTT. As protein: CASSPRQGNTEAFF. Looking up the rest from reference TRBV19 and TRBJ1-1 gives the full variable domain: DGGITQSPKYLFRKEGQNVTLSCEQNLNHDAMYWYRQDPGQGLRLIYYSQIVNDFQKGDIAEGYSVSREKKESFPLTVTSAQKNPTAFYLCASSPRQGNTEAFFGQGTRLTVV.

CDR3 nucleotide sequence: TGTGCCAGCAGTTACCCCGAGCGGGATCAGCCCCAGCATTTT. Translated: CASSYPERDQPQHF. The chain carries TRBV6-6 and TRBJ1-5; D is uncertain. Trimming removed 2 bases at V and 5 bases at J, with 10 bases between. The length of the CDR3 is 14 residues. Germline CDR1 reads MNHNY; CDR2 reads SVGAGI (reference sequence).

The CDR3 reads CASSPGERLPTDTQYF. CDR3 nucleotide sequence: TGTGCCAGCTCACCAGGAGAGAGGCTTCCCACAGATACGCAGTATTTT. This chain connects TRBV18 to TRBJ2-3; D is ambiguous. The CDR3 covers 16 residues. Germline V gene sequence: CDR1 KGHSH, CDR2 LQKENI. Trimming took 2 bases from V and 2 from J, leaving 14 bases between them. The full variable domain, in which reference TRBV18 and TRBJ2-3 provide the parts outside the CDR3, is NAGVMQNPRHLVRRRGQEARLRCSPMKGHSHVYWYRQLPEEGLKFMVYLQKENIIDESGMPKERFSAEFPKEGPSILRIQQVVRGDSAAYFCASSPGERLPTDTQYFGPGTRLTVL.

The rearrangement uses TRBV5-1 and TRBJ2-3; possible D gene TRBD2, 7 bases. With 4 bases removed from V and 0 bases from J, the gap between germline ends came to 12 bases. Germline-derived CDR1 and CDR2 are SGHRS and YFSETQ. The CDR3 runs to 15 residues. The CDR3 here is CASSLGGLSTDTQYF. The DNA of the CDR3 is TGCGCCAGCAGCCTGGGGGGGCTTAGCACAGATACGCAGTATTTT. Together with reference TRBV5-1 and TRBJ2-3, the CDR3 gives the full variable domain: KAGVTQTPRYLIKTRGQQVTLSCSPISGHRSVSWYQQTPGQGLQFLFEYFSETQRNKGNFPGRFSGRQFSNSRSEMNVSTLELGDSALYLCASSLGGLSTDTQYFGPGTRLTVL.

The rearrangement links TRBV7-2 to TRBJ1-5; 10 bases are a match to TRBD1. The junction had 3 bases not matched to a gene; V was cut back by 0 bases and J by 4 bases. The CDR3 consists of 16 residues. Germline V CDR1 and CDR2: SGHTA, FQGNSA. CDR3 residues: CASSLAGTGVNQPQHF. The CDR3 bases are TGTGCCAGCAGCTTAGCCGGGACAGGGGTGAATCAGCCCCAGCATTTT.

The V gene is TRBV7-9, the J gene TRBJ2-1; D not resolved. With 1 base removed from V and 4 bases from J, the gap between germline ends came to 8 bases. The germline V gene encodes CDR1 SEHNR and CDR2 FQNEAQ (reference sequence). This CDR3 comprises 14 residues. CDR3 protein: CASSLVSDYNEQFF. CDR3 nucleotides: TGTGCCAGCAGCTTAGTATCAGATTACAATGAGCAGTTCTTC.

The chain couples TRBV10-2 to TRBJ2-5, with no clear D. The germline gives CDR1 WSHSY, CDR2 SAAADI. V was shortened by 3 bases and J by 2 bases, with 4 bases between the two germline ends. The CDR3 contains 12 residues. The CDR3 sequence is CASSDLQETQYF. The CDR3 bases are TGCGCCAGCAGTGATCTACAAGAGACCCAGTACTTC.